This T cell receptor beta chain stems from a study of shared clonotypes between healthy human individuals. In the study overall: The cohort comprised a couple of women and a few men. Their ages spanned 18 to 49 years.

The CDR3 is made up of 13 amino acids. Germline loops: CDR1 SGHDT, CDR2 YYEEEE. V gave up 0 bases and J gave up 8 bases, with 11 bases separating them. Measured with immunoSEQ multiplex PCR; TCRdb has only the in-frame clones, and not every one. The data hold 550,000 to 800,000 clones, with about nine tenths observed a single time. Recent vaccinations or acute infections were absent in the healthy HIV-negative adult donors. The gene calls are TRBV5-6 and TRBJ1-2; weak D call: TRBD1 (5 bases). This receptor was taken from a man aged 18 to 30 in good health. Some clones in this sample may be carry-over from other donors' samples. The sequenced sample was memory CD8+ T cells from PBMCs. Subset here: CD45RO+ cells pooled with CCR7-negative TemRA cells. CDR3 in amino acids: CASSLVQGSGYTF. The CDR3 DNA follows: TGTGCCAGCAGCTTGGTGCAGGGTAGCGGCTACACCTTC.